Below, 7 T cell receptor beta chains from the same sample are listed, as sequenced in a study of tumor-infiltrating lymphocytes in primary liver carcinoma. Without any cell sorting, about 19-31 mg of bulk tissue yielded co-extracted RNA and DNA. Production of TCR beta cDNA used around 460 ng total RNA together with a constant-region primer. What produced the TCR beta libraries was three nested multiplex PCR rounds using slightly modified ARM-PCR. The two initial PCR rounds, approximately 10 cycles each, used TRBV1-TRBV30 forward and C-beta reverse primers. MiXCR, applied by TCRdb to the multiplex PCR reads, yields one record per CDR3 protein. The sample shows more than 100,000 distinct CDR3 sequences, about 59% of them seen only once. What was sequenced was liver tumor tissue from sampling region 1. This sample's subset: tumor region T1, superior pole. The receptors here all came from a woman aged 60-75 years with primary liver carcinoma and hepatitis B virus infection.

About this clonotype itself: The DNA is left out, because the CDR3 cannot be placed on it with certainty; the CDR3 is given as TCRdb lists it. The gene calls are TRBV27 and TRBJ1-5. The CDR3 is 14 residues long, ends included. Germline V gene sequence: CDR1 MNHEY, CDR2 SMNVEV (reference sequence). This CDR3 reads CASSSSTGLQPQHF.

CDR3 nucleotide sequence: TGTGCCAGCAGCAGGAGACTAGCGGGAGGGTCGGGGGATGAGGAATTCTTC. Translating it yields CASSRRLAGGSGDEEFF. V and J are TRBV11-2 and TRBJ2-1, with 14 positions matching TRBD2. The ends lost 5 bases at V and 16 bases at J; junction bases unmatched: 19. The CDR3 is 17 amino acids. In germline, CDR1 is SGHAT, CDR2 FQNNGV.

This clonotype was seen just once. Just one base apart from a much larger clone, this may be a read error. DNA for the CDR3: TGCATCGTTGAAGGTGTGCTAAGTGATAGCGGCAACAATGAGCAGTTCTTC. Encoded protein: CIVEGVLSDSGNNEQFF. V is TRBV29-1 and J is TRBJ2-1; a possible D gene is TRBD2 (6 bases). There are 17 residues in the CDR3. CDR1 is SQVTM and CDR2 is ANQGSEA in the germline V gene.

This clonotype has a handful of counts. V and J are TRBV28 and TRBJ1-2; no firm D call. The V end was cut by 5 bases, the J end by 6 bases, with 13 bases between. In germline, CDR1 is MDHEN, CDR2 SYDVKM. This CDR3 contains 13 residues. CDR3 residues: CASSQAGKHGYTF. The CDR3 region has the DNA TGTGCCAGCAGTCAGGCGGGCAAGCATGGCTACACCTTC.

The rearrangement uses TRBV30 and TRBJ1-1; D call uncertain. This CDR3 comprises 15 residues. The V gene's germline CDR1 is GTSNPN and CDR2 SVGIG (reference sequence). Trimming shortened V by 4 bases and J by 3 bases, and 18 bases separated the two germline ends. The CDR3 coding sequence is TGTGCCTGGAAACATAGAGGCGTAGTGGACACTGAAGCTTTCTTT. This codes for CAWKHRGVVDTEAFF.

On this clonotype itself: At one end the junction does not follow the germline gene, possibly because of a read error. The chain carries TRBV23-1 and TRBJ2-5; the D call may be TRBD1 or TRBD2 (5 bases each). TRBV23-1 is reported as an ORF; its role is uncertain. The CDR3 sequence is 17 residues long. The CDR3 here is CASSQSSGRLAQETQYF. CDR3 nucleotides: TGCGCCAGCAGTCAATCCTCGGGGCGGCTTGCCCAAGAGACTCAGTACTTC.

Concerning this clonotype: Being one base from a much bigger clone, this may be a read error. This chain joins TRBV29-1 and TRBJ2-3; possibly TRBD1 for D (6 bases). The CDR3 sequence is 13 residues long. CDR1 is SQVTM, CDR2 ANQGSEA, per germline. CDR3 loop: CSVEGASTDAQYF. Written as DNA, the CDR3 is TGCAGCGTTGAGGGGGCCTCCACAGATGCGCAGTATTTT.